This T cell receptor beta chain was sequenced in a study of monozygotic twins with inflammatory bowel disease. Whole-blood RNA isolation (total RNA) proceeded without T cell sorting. Per sample, reverse transcription was split into eight reactions. Via template switching, UMIs carrying a 6-nucleotide sample barcode were introduced. Nested amplification of TCRalpha and TCRbeta cDNA involved two PCRs of about 16 and 10 cycles. After re-calling the 5' RACE reads, TCRdb lists one entry per CDR3 protein, DNA absent. This repertoire includes approximately 400,000 distinct CDR3 sequences. CDR1 is MNHEY and CDR2 is SVGEGT in the germline V gene. The length of the CDR3 is 15 residues.

J is TRBJ1-2 and V is TRBV6-2 or TRBV6-3; absent DNA, TCRdb's TRBD1 call cannot be checked. This TCR came from a human donor with ulcerative colitis or Crohn's disease, or a healthy co-twin of an affected twin (not recorded which). The source material was blood. The CDR3 loop is CASHQAGDRYYGYTF.